This T cell receptor (beta chain) was recorded in a study of a mutant IDH1 vaccine in newly diagnosed glioma. Only in-frame clones appear in the TCRdb table, and some are missing; sequencing was by immunoSEQ multiplex PCR. Here the sample spans about 92,000 clones, about 80% being singletons. Noted time point: baseline, week 1 (first vaccination visit). Indicated treatment: pre-vaccination baseline after standard-of-care therapy. J was trimmed by 7 bases and V by 6 bases; bases with no gene match: 4. The CDR3 has 14 amino acids. In germline, CDR1 is LNHDA, CDR2 SQIVND (reference sequence). The sample consisted of PBMCs, taken from a glioma patient treated with radiotherapy, temozolomide or both. This receptor was identified in a man aged 40-55 years with glioma. The V call is TRBV19, the J call TRBJ2-2; TRBD1 agrees at 11 bases. The CDR3 DNA follows: TGTGCCAGTAGCGAGGGACAGGGGGGCGGGGAGCTGTTTTTT. Protein sequence: CASSEGQGGGELFF.